The source of this T cell receptor beta chain is a study of T cell responses to AZD1222 COVID-19 vaccine. For the study at large: Second-dose intervals near 4 or 12 weeks were combined.

CDR1 and CDR2 (germline): SEHNR, FQNEAQ (reference sequence). Trimming left V 5 bases short and J 0 bases short, with 7 bases between. The CDR3 totals 13 residues. Note on this clone: Its specificity is not known.

Study-level findings and limits: Clonal diversity was possibly underestimated, and the donors were mostly white British, with more females. Of the AZD1222 recipients, only 5 to 7 were seropositive at baseline. The CD4 TCRs associated with vaccination extended across spike and predominated at 160-218 and 743-854.

Clones were sequenced by immunoSEQ multiplex PCR, and TCRdb holds only the in-frame ones, with some missing. The sample includes under 150,000 clones, around 92% of them seen just once. The TCR originated in an adult in good health. The chain joins TRBV7-9 to TRBJ1-1; D is undetermined. The sequences come from peripheral blood, collected on day 0 of AZD1222 vaccination. The DNA for the CDR3 is TGTGCCAGCAGCCGGGGAGTGAACACTGAAGCTTTCTTT. Its translation is CASSRGVNTEAFF.